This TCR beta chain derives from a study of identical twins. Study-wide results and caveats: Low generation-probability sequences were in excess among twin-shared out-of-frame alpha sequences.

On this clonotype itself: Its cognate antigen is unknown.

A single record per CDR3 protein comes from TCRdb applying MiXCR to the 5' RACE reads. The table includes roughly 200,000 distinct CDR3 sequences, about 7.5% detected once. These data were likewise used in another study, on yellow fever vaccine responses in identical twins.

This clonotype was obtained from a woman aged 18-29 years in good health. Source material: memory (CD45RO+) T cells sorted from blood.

CDR3 amino acids: CASSQTAGGVSDGYTF. For the CDR3, the DNA is TGTGCCAGCAGTCAGACGGCAGGGGGAGTGTCGGATGGCTACACCTTC. The chain carries TRBV6-1 and TRBJ1-2; 7 bases are a match to TRBD1. J gave up 6 bases and V 5 bases, and 15 bases lay outside the gene matches. CDR3 size: 16 residues. Germline CDR1 is MNHNS and CDR2 is SASEGT.